Presented here are 23 T cell receptor beta chains from one specimen sequenced in a study of cytomegalovirus exposure and HLA in healthy donors. Researchers ran the PCR with 60 Vbeta and 13 Jbeta primers. Produced via immunoSEQ multiplex PCR; TCRdb's table is partial and in-frame only. The sample consists of more than 150,000 clones, over 75% of them appearing once. The specimen sequenced was PBMCs. These receptors were taken from a man aged 35 to 55 in good health and CMV-seropositive.

This chain links TRBV10-1 with TRBJ2-5, with 8 bases lining up with TRBD1. CDR3 size: 14 residues. Trimming took 5 bases from V and 5 from J; bases not matched to a gene: 7. CDR1 and CDR2 from the germline V gene are WNHNN and SYGVQD (reference sequence). CDR3 sequence: CASSSSGGKETQYF. CDR3 DNA: TGCGCCAGCAGTTCATCAGGGGGCAAGGAGACCCAGTACTTC.

This clone was detected a few times. The rearrangement uses TRBV5-4 and TRBJ1-1, with 7 positions matching TRBD1. J was trimmed by 3 bases and V by 4 bases; bases with no gene match: 3. From germline, CDR1 is SGHNT and CDR2 YYREEE (reference sequence). This CDR3 has 13 residues. The CDR3 coding sequence is TGTGCCAGCAGCCTGACAGGGTACACTGAAGCTTTCTTT. Translating gives CASSLTGYTEAFF.

Worth noting for this clone: Since no conserved phenylalanine or tryptophan closes the CDR3, a read error is the likely cause. V is TRBV19 and J is TRBJ2-7, with D perhaps matching TRBD1 (5 bases). Trimming pared 10 bases from V and 2 bases from J, leaving 12 bases between. This CDR3 has 12 amino acids. Germline CDR1 LNHDA, CDR2 SQIVND (reference sequence). Here the CDR3 reads CATMDIPYEQYL. The CDR3 coding sequence is TGTGCCACCATGGACATACCCTACGAGCAGTACCTC.

The rearrangement joins TRBV7-9 to TRBJ2-1; TRBD1 matches 10 bases. The CDR3 length is 14 residues. CDR1 SEHNR and CDR2 FQNEAQ come from the germline V gene (reference sequence). Trimming cost V 5 bases and J 15 bases; bases outside gene matches: 13. The CDR3 nucleotides read TGTGCCAGCAGCCTGAATCCCGGGACAGGGGAACGGTTCTTC. Protein product: CASSLNPGTGERFF.

The chain joins TRBV6-6 to TRBJ2-5; 7 nucleotides line up with TRBD2. The germline V gene has CDR1 MNHNY and CDR2 SVGAGI (reference sequence). V dropped 7 bases and J dropped 5; count of bases not matched to a gene: 13. This CDR3 region has 15 residues. Written as DNA, the CDR3 is TGTGCCAGCACCTCGGCCGGGGGGATAGGTGAGACCCAGTACTTC. Translation: CASTSAGGIGETQYF.

This clone was observed a handful of times. V and J are TRBV14 and TRBJ2-4, with D unclear. CDR1 and CDR2 from the germline V gene are SGHDN and FVKESK. Trimming took off 1 base at V and 9 bases at J, with 10 bases between the two ends. The CDR3 extends over 13 amino acids. The CDR3 bases are TGTGCCAGCAGCCAAGGAGAACAGACCATTCAGTACTTC. This encodes CASSQGEQTIQYF.

The rearrangement joins TRBV18 to TRBJ2-1; maybe TRBD2 (7 bases). Between the trimmed V and J ends, which lost 2 bases and 1 base, there was a span of 12 bases. The CDR3 runs to 16 residues. The germline V gene has CDR1 KGHSH and CDR2 LQKENI. This CDR3 is CASSPGRGGSYNEQFF. The CDR3 nucleotides read TGTGCCAGCTCACCAGGGAGGGGGGGGTCCTACAATGAGCAGTTCTTC.

This clone was seen once. The J gene is TRBJ2-1, the V gene TRBV9; possibly TRBD2 for D (6 bases). The V gene's germline CDR1 is SGDLS and CDR2 YYNGEE. The CDR3 consists of 18 residues. Trimming shortened V by 2 bases and J by 2 bases, and 20 bases separated the two germline ends. The CDR3 loop is CASSVTHRAGPPYNEQFF. The CDR3 bases are TGTGCCAGCAGCGTCACGCACCGGGCGGGGCCCCCCTACAATGAGCAGTTCTTC.

The gene calls are TRBV11-2 and TRBJ2-7; D gene ambiguous. CDR1 is SGHAT and CDR2 is FQNNGV in the germline V gene. This CDR3 is 11 amino acids long. V was shortened by 3 bases and J by 3 bases, with 3 bases between the two germline ends. The CDR3 region has the DNA TGTGCCAGCAGCTTGTACTACGAGCAGTACTTC. Translated: CASSLYYEQYF.

The V gene is TRBV28, the J gene TRBJ2-7, with a possible D match to TRBD1 (6 bases). The CDR3 is 15 residues long. Germline values: CDR1 MDHEN, CDR2 SYDVKM. Trimming took 8 bases from V and 1 from J, leaving 18 bases between them. CDR3 sequence: CASDKPGHRSYEQYF. In DNA form, the CDR3 reads TGTGCCAGCGATAAACCGGGACATCGGTCCTACGAGCAGTACTTC.

The chain links TRBV2 to TRBJ2-1, with D unclear. The germline gives CDR1 SNHLY, CDR2 FYNNEI. This CDR3 contains 12 residues. V was cut by 5 bases and J by 5 bases, with 7 bases left in between. CDR3 in amino acids: CASSLGDNEQFF. The CDR3 coding sequence is TGTGCCAGCAGTTTAGGAGACAATGAGCAGTTCTTC.

The chain recombines TRBV9 with TRBJ2-2, with 7 bases identical to TRBD2. From germline, CDR1 is SGDLS and CDR2 YYNGEE. The CDR3 covers 14 residues. V gave up 0 bases and J gave up 4 bases; unmatched junction bases: 0. CDR3 sequence: CASSVVAGTGELFF. CDR3 DNA: TGTGCCAGCAGCGTAGTAGCGGGCACCGGGGAGCTGTTTTTT. Variable domain in full (rest from reference TRBV9 and TRBJ2-2): DSGVTQTPKHLITATGQRVTLRCSPRSGDLSVYWYQQSLDQGLQFLIQYYNGEERAKGNILERFSAQQFPDLHSELNLSSLELGDSALYFCASSVVAGTGELFFGEGSRLTVL.

On this clone: Germline and junction disagree at one end, which may indicate a read error. This chain joins TRBV18 and TRBJ2-2; 9 bases map to TRBD1. In germline, CDR1 is KGHSH, CDR2 LQKENI. The CDR3 is 11 amino acids. CDR3 DNA: TGTGCCAGCCCGACAGGGGGGGGGCTGTTTTTT. This sequence encodes CASPTGGGLFF.

The V call is TRBV13, the J call TRBJ1-1; D unresolved. Germline loops: CDR1 PRHDT, CDR2 FYEKMQ (reference sequence). There are 13 residues in the CDR3. Trimming removed 8 bases from V and 4 bases from J, with 14 bases in between. CDR3 residues: CASSEGGGTEAFF. DNA of the CDR3: TGTGCCAGCTCAGAGGGCGGCGGCACTGAAGCTTTCTTT.

The V gene is TRBV5-4, the J gene TRBJ2-5, with 10 bases fitting TRBD1. With V trimmed by 4 bases and J by 1 base, 4 bases remained unmatched. The CDR3 loop spans 15 amino acids. Germline values: CDR1 SGHNT, CDR2 YYREEE (reference sequence). The CDR3 sequence is CASSPGQGFQETQYF. The CDR3 DNA reads as TGTGCCAGCAGCCCGGGACAGGGGTTCCAAGAGACCCAGTACTTC.

Details on this clone: The same CDR3 can be traced to other DNA sequences in this sample. The chain recombines TRBV7-3 with TRBJ2-3; 8 nucleotides line up with TRBD2. The V and J ends lost 5 bases and 0 bases, in that order; junction bases with no gene match: 4. The germline V gene has CDR1 SGHTA and CDR2 FQGTGA. The CDR3 is made up of 15 amino acids. In nucleotides, the CDR3 is TGTGCCAGCAGCCTTAGCGGGACTAGCACAGATACGCAGTATTTT. Its protein is CASSLSGTSTDTQYF.

CDR3 sequence: CASGSSSVGQGLTYNQPQHF. The CDR3 DNA reads TGTGCTAGTGGTTCCTCTTCGGTCGGACAGGGACTTACGTACAATCAGCCCCAGCATTTT. The rearrangement uses TRBV12-5 and TRBJ1-5; 8 bases align to TRBD1. Germline V gene lookup returns CDR1 LGHNT and CDR2 FRNRAP. The ends lost 4 bases at V and 3 bases at J; junction bases unmatched: 20. The CDR3 extends over 20 amino acids.

This chain uses TRBV5-4 with TRBJ2-5; possible D gene TRBD1, 6 bases. Gene TRBJ2-7 matches the end of the DNA better, so the J call may be wrong. CDR1 SGHNT and CDR2 YYREEE come from the germline V gene (reference sequence). The CDR3 has 14 amino acids. The CDR3 region is CASSRTAIPYEQYF. The DNA of the CDR3 is TGTGCCAGCAGCCGGACAGCGATTCCCTACGAGCAGTACTTC.

This clone was picked up one time. This rearrangement joins TRBV6-1 to TRBJ2-5; 9 bases are a match to TRBD1. CDR1 is MNHNS and CDR2 is SASEGT in the germline V gene. V was clipped by 5 bases and J by 2 bases; unmatched bases: 6. CDR3 size: 15 residues. CDR3 protein: CASSHPDRGQETQYF. The CDR3 DNA follows: TGTGCCAGCAGTCACCCGGACAGGGGTCAAGAGACCCAGTACTTC.

The V and J genes are TRBV7-9 and TRBJ1-2; 7 positions agree with TRBD1. CDR3 length equals 15 residues. CDR1 SEHNR and CDR2 FQNEAQ come from the germline V gene (reference sequence). With 6 bases clipped from V and 2 bases from J, the junction kept 9 bases outside the gene matches. The DNA for the CDR3 is TGTGCCAGCAGGCGACCGGGACAGTCCAACTATGGCTACACCTTC. This sequence encodes CASRRPGQSNYGYTF. Variable domain in full (rest from reference TRBV7-9 and TRBJ1-2): DTGVSQNPRHKITKRGQNVTFRCDPISEHNRLYWYRQTLGQGPEFLTYFQNEAQLEKSRLLSDRFSAERPKGSFSTLEIQRTEQGDSAMYLCASRRPGQSNYGYTFGSGTRLTVV.

In its sample, this clone was seen a few times. The chain recombines TRBV6-5 with TRBJ2-7, with a tentative D call TRBD1 (6 bases). The germline CDR1 and CDR2 sequences are MNHEY and SVGAGI. This CDR3 contains 15 residues. Trimming left V 0 bases short and J 4 bases short, with 13 bases between. In nucleotides, the CDR3 is TGTGCCAGCAGTTACTCGTACGGGGACACTTACGAGCAGTACTTC. The encoded protein is CASSYSYGDTYEQYF.

This clone appeared a few times. The rearrangement links TRBV11-2 to TRBJ2-7; 7 nucleotides line up with TRBD2. The CDR3 totals 13 residues. Germline V gives CDR1 SGHAT, CDR2 FQNNGV. V trimming: 0 bases; J trimming: 7 bases; junction bases outside the gene matches: 3. The CDR3 DNA is TGTGCCAGCAGCTTAGATAGGCGGGGGGAGCAGTACTTC. It encodes CASSLDRRGEQYF. The full variable domain, rest sourced from reference TRBV11-2 and TRBJ2-7, is EAGVAQSPRYKIIEKRQSVAFWCNPISGHATLYWYQQILGQGPKLLIQFQNNGVVDDSQLPKDRFSAERLKGVDSTLKIQPAKLEDSAVYLCASSLDRRGEQYFGPGTRLTVT.

The chain couples TRBV19 to TRBJ2-1, with a weak D call TRBD1 (5 bases). Germline lookup yields CDR1 LNHDA and CDR2 SQIVND (reference sequence). CDR3 size: 13 residues. Deletions cut 6 bases from V and 8 bases from J, with 14 bases between. The CDR3 sequence: CASRRTWGDEQFF. For the CDR3, the DNA is TGTGCCAGTAGAAGGACATGGGGCGATGAGCAGTTCTTC.